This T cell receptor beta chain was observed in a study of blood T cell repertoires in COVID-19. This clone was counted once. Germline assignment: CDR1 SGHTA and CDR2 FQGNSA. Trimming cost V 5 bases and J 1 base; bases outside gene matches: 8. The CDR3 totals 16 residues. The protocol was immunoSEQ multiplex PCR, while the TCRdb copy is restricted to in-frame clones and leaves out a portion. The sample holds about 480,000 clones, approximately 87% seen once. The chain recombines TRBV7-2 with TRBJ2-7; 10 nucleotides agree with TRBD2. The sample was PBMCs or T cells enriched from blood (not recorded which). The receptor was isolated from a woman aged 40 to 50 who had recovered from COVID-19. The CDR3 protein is CASSILAGVDSYEQYF. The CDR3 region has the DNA TGTGCCAGCAGCATCCTAGCGGGGGTGGATTCCTACGAGCAGTACTTC.